Listed here is a single T cell receptor (beta chain). Its target is unknown. CDR1 is SNHLY and CDR2 is FYNNEI in the germline V gene. V shed 4 bases, J shed 4 bases, and the junction held 7 bases outside the gene matches. The CDR3 has 14 residues. This record comes from a study of cytomegalovirus exposure and HLA in healthy donors. Study-level findings and limits: High specificity and sensitivity for cytomegalovirus status were reported for the classifier.

Generated by immunoSEQ multiplex PCR, the TCRdb table keeps only in-frame clones and is missing some. Of approximately 70,000 clones listed, roughly 92% are singletons. The sample was PBMCs. V is TRBV2 and J is TRBJ2-7; 7 bases are a match to TRBD1. The sequence was collected from a woman aged 18-29 years in good health and CMV-seronegative. The CDR3 loop is CASSANRGTYEQYF. As DNA, the CDR3 is TGTGCCAGCAGTGCGAACAGGGGTACGTACGAGCAGTACTTC.